This T cell receptor (beta chain) was recorded in a study of early T cells in non-severe SARS-CoV-2 infection. Study-wide results and limits: CD4 and private specificities were missed by VDJdb matching, which favored anti-spike CD8 responses.

The CDR3 covers 12 residues. The V and J ends lost 3 bases and 3 bases respectively, with 5 bases between them. Germline CDR1 and CDR2: SEHNR and FQNEAQ (reference sequence). Unique molecular identifiers (one per individual cDNA molecule) were attached. TCRdb fed the 5' RACE reads into MiXCR, producing one record per CDR3 protein. The sample lists more than 65,000 distinct CDR3 sequences, over 10% occurring once. This clonotype was counted ten times or more. Its target is unknown. The chain uses TRBV7-9 and TRBJ1-1, with no clear D. This receptor was obtained from an adult who was a healthcare worker with PCR-confirmed SARS-CoV-2 infection or an uninfected control (not recorded which). The sample comprised whole blood. CDR3 in DNA: TGTGCCAGCAGCTTCGATTACACTGAAGCTTTCTTT. Translation gives CASSFDYTEAFF.